One sample yielded the 30 T cell receptor beta chains listed below, sequenced in a study of CD8 T cells in Susac syndrome. Reverse transcription of about 0.45 to 1 ug RNA used random hexamers. TCRdb reprocessed the immunoSEQ multiplex PCR reads via MiXCR and lists one record per CDR3 protein. The sample holds some 200,000 distinct CDR3 sequences; nearly 95% are singletons and the top ten take under 0.095%. Sequencing used CD4+ T cells from PBMCs. These receptors all stem from a human donor with multiple sclerosis.

The chain is built from TRBV5-1 and TRBJ1-2; D is uncertain. The ends were cut back, 3 bases at V and 2 bases at J, with 8 bases in the middle. Germline-derived CDR1 and CDR2 are SGHRS and YFSETQ. The CDR3 totals 13 residues. The CDR3 region has the DNA TGCGCCAGCAGCTCAGACATGAACTATGGCTACACCTTC. It specifies CASSSDMNYGYTF.

This clonotype was seen a single time. The V call is TRBV18, the J call TRBJ2-1, with D perhaps matching TRBD1 (6 bases). The CDR3 runs 16 residues. Germline CDR1 KGHSH, CDR2 LQKENI. V was shortened by 5 bases and J by 3 bases, with 17 bases between the two germline ends. The CDR3 loop is CASSTRRGGNYNEQFF. CDR3 in DNA: TGTGCCAGCTCAACAAGGAGAGGGGGTAACTACAATGAGCAGTTCTTC.

The J gene is TRBJ1-4, the V gene TRBV7-9; D is uncertain. Germline V CDR1 and CDR2: SEHNR, FQNEAQ (reference sequence). The CDR3 is 11 amino acids. Trimming removed 1 base from V and 9 bases from J, with 3 bases in between. In DNA form, the CDR3 reads TGTGCCAGCAGCTTAGAGAAAAAACTGTTTTTT. Translated: CASSLEKKLFF.

The chain uses TRBV9 and TRBJ1-6; D call uncertain. With 0 bases removed from V and 0 bases from J, the gap between germline ends came to 10 bases. CDR3 length: 17 amino acids. Germline CDR1 is SGDLS and CDR2 is YYNGEE. CDR3 in amino acids: CASSVVDGVSYNSPLHF. CDR3 DNA: TGTGCCAGCAGCGTAGTCGATGGCGTCTCCTATAATTCACCCCTCCACTTT.

This clonotype was found once. The chain uses TRBV29-1 and TRBJ1-2; D perhaps matches TRBD1 (6 bases). CDR3 size: 14 residues. The V and J ends lost 7 bases and 6 bases respectively, with 21 bases between them. Germline assignment: CDR1 SQVTM and CDR2 ANQGSEA. The CDR3 loop reads CSGLMGASGHGYTF. The CDR3 DNA reads TGCAGCGGTCTCATGGGGGCGTCGGGCCATGGCTACACCTTC.

The chain is built from TRBV20-1 and TRBJ2-1; 8 bases match TRBD2. The V and J ends lost 0 bases and 9 bases, in that order; junction bases with no gene match: 10. This CDR3 has 15 amino acids. Germline CDR1 is DFQATT and CDR2 is SNEGSKA (reference sequence). CDR3 loop: CSARDRRGGMVEQFF. The CDR3, as DNA: TGCAGTGCTAGAGATCGACGGGGGGGCATGGTTGAGCAGTTCTTC.

The chain recombines TRBV29-1 with TRBJ2-7, with D maybe TRBD1 (6 bases). Trimming left V 7 bases short and J 3 bases short, with 13 bases between. CDR1 is SQVTM and CDR2 is ANQGSEA in the germline V gene. The CDR3 loop spans 12 amino acids. DNA of the CDR3: TGCAGCGCCTGGACAGTTCTCTACGAGCAGTACTTC. Protein product: CSAWTVLYEQYF.

This clonotype was seen more than once but under ten times. CDR3 nucleotide sequence: TGTGCCAGCAGCGTAGTTGGCGGGGAGCTGTTTTTT. Protein sequence: CASSVVGGELFF. The chain uses TRBV9 and TRBJ2-2; D uncertain. Trimming cost V 0 bases and J 7 bases, with 4 bases left between them. The CDR3 is made up of 12 amino acids. Looked up from germline, CDR1 is SGDLS and CDR2 is YYNGEE.

The chain has TRBV27 and TRBJ2-1; D is perhaps TRBD1 (5 bases). The ends were cut back, 5 bases at V and 3 bases at J, with 17 bases in the middle. Looked up from germline, CDR1 is MNHEY and CDR2 is SMNVEV (reference sequence). This CDR3 is 16 amino acids long. The CDR3 coding sequence is TGTGCCAGCAGTCGCTCCCTTCGACAGTACTACAATGAGCAGTTCTTC. As protein: CASSRSLRQYYNEQFF.

Written as DNA, the CDR3 is TGTGCCAGCAGAATCGGGACTGCGAACACCGGGGAGCTGTTTTTT. Its protein product is CASRIGTANTGELFF. J is TRBJ2-2 and V is TRBV12-3 or TRBV12-4, with D possibly TRBD2 on 6 matching bases. This CDR3 contains 15 residues. Trimming left V 6 bases short and J 0 bases short, with 11 bases between.

The J gene is TRBJ1-2, the V gene TRBV12-3 or TRBV12-4; 8 bases are a match to TRBD1. This CDR3 has 13 amino acids. Trimming took 5 bases from V and 7 from J; bases not matched to a gene: 6. The CDR3 protein is CASSPRDRSGYTF. Here the CDR3 DNA reads TGTGCCAGCAGTCCCCGGGACAGGTCTGGCTACACCTTC.

Written as DNA, the CDR3 is TGTGCCGGAAGACGGGACAGGGGTTCCAACTATGGCTACACCTTC. Its protein is CAGRRDRGSNYGYTF. The chain joins TRBV2 to TRBJ1-2; 10 nucleotides agree with TRBD1. The CDR3 loop spans 15 amino acids. Germline trimming cut 11 bases from V and 2 bases from J; bases unmatched to any gene: 11. Germline V gene lookup returns CDR1 SNHLY and CDR2 FYNNEI. The complete variable domain, with remaining parts taken from reference TRBV2 and TRBJ1-2, reads EPEVTQTPSHQVTQMGQEVILRCVPISNHLYFYWYRQILGQKVEFLVSFYNNEISEKSEIFDDQFSVERPDGSNFTLKIRSTKLEDSAMYFCAGRRDRGSNYGYTFGSGTRLTVV.

The chain joins TRBV9 to TRBJ1-2; a weak D match, TRBD1 (5 bases). The CDR3 runs to 15 residues. Germline loops: CDR1 SGDLS, CDR2 YYNGEE. V lost 3 bases and J 0 bases, leaving 12 bases between the germline ends. The CDR3 is CASSGRGSANYGYTF. CDR3 coding DNA: TGTGCCAGCAGCGGGCGGGGCTCAGCTAACTATGGCTACACCTTC.

J is TRBJ2-4 and V is TRBV7-9; D may be TRBD1 (6 bases). This CDR3 region has 16 residues. V shed 0 bases and J shed 0 bases, with 9 bases lying between them. CDR1 and CDR2 from the germline V gene are SEHNR and FQNEAQ (reference sequence). In nucleotides, the CDR3 is TGTGCCAGCAGCTTAGCGGACAGATTAGCCAAAAACATTCAGTACTTC. Translation gives CASSLADRLAKNIQYF.

The rearrangement uses TRBV5-6 and TRBJ2-1, with 10 bases lining up with TRBD1. Germline V gene lookup returns CDR1 SGHDT and CDR2 YYEEEE. This CDR3 comprises 15 residues. J was trimmed by 3 bases and V by 4 bases; bases with no gene match: 4. The CDR3 coding sequence is TGTGCCAGCAGCCTAGGGACAGGGGTCTACAATGAGCAGTTCTTC. Its protein product is CASSLGTGVYNEQFF.

This clonotype was picked up one time. The rearrangement uses TRBV5-1 and TRBJ1-1; no clear D. Germline V gives CDR1 SGHRS, CDR2 YFSETQ. CDR3 length equals 13 residues. V dropped 0 bases and J dropped 3 bases, with 6 bases sitting between them. CDR3 nucleotides: TGCGCCAGCAGCTTGGGATGGGACACTGAAGCTTTCTTT. Protein product: CASSLGWDTEAFF.

The chain uses TRBV12-5 and TRBJ2-7; 7 bases line up with TRBD1. With 3 bases clipped from V and 3 bases from J, the junction kept 5 bases outside the gene matches. The germline CDR1 and CDR2 sequences are LGHNT and FRNRAP. This CDR3 is built from 14 residues. The CDR3 region is CASGFGTAIYEQYF. In DNA, the CDR3 is TGTGCTAGTGGTTTCGGGACAGCCATCTACGAGCAGTACTTC.

The gene calls are TRBV20-1 and TRBJ2-1; TRBD2 matches 14 bases. Germline V gene data show CDR1 as DFQATT and CDR2 as SNEGSKA (reference sequence). The V gene end was trimmed by 6 bases and the J gene end by 12 bases; junction bases not matched to a gene: 13. The CDR3 length is 15 residues. The CDR3 region has the DNA TGCAGTGCCGCGGCGACGGGACTAGCGGGAGAGGGGCAGTTCTTC. It translates to CSAAATGLAGEGQFF.

This clonotype was seen once. The V call is TRBV12-3 or TRBV12-4, the J call TRBJ1-2; no reliable D call. This CDR3 is built from 14 residues. V lost 3 bases and J lost 7, with 15 bases in between. Here the CDR3 reads CASSFGRLRSGYTF. CDR3 sequence (DNA): TGTGCCAGCAGTTTTGGAAGGTTAAGGTCTGGCTACACCTTC.

This chain connects TRBV14 to TRBJ2-7, with 7 bases lining up with TRBD2. The germline CDR1 and CDR2 sequences are SGHDN and FVKESK. Trimming took 0 bases from V and 3 from J; bases not matched to a gene: 11. The CDR3 is made up of 17 amino acids. The CDR3 loop is CASSQDPGKRGDYEQYF. CDR3 bases: TGTGCCAGCAGCCAAGATCCCGGTAAGCGGGGCGACTACGAGCAGTACTTC.

The V and J genes are TRBV5-1 and TRBJ2-1; either TRBD1 or TRBD2 may supply D (6 bases each). Trimming pared 2 bases from V and 9 bases from J, leaving 9 bases between. This CDR3 contains 12 residues. Per the germline V gene, CDR1 is SGHRS and CDR2 is YFSETQ. The CDR3 DNA reads as TGCGCCAGCAGCTTACAGGGAGGTGAGCAGTTCTTC. Its translation is CASSLQGGEQFF.

The V call is TRBV4-1, the J call TRBJ2-5; D is undetermined. The CDR3 is made up of 14 amino acids. CDR1 is MGHRA, CDR2 YSYEKL, per germline. The V gene lost 1 base and the J gene lost 9 bases, with 15 bases spanning the gap. CDR3 loop: CASSQGSRGGAQYF. DNA of the CDR3: TGCGCCAGCAGCCAAGGATCCCGCGGTGGGGCCCAGTACTTC.

The chain carries TRBV2 and TRBJ2-5; a possible D gene is TRBD1 (6 bases). Germline V gene lookup returns CDR1 SNHLY and CDR2 FYNNEI. V was clipped by 7 bases and J by 1 base, with 13 bases between them. The CDR3 runs 14 residues. Written as DNA, the CDR3 is TGTGCCAGCACCGAAGGACAGCCCCAAGAGACCCAGTACTTC. Amino acid sequence: CASTEGQPQETQYF.

This chain joins TRBV19 and TRBJ1-1; unclear D gene. Germline lookup yields CDR1 LNHDA and CDR2 SQIVND (reference sequence). V lost 5 bases to trimming and J lost 0 bases, with 7 bases between them. This CDR3 contains 13 residues. This CDR3 reads CASSQGLNTEAFF. The CDR3 DNA reads as TGTGCCAGTAGTCAAGGGTTGAACACTGAAGCTTTCTTT.

The J gene is TRBJ2-1, the V gene TRBV20-1, with 9 bases lining up with TRBD1. Trimming removed 0 bases from V and 7 bases from J; junction bases left unmatched: 10. CDR3 length: 16 residues. Germline V gene sequence: CDR1 DFQATT, CDR2 SNEGSKA (reference sequence). CDR3 sequence (DNA): TGCAGTGCTAGAGATTCGCAGTTAGGACAGGGGAATGAGCAGTTCTTC. It encodes CSARDSQLGQGNEQFF.

The gene calls are TRBV12-3 or TRBV12-4 and TRBJ1-1; 7 nucleotides agree with TRBD1. The J segment lost 0 bases and the V segment lost 6 bases, leaving 1 base of the junction unmatched. This CDR3 has 13 residues. CDR3 protein: CASRGQLNTEAFF. For the CDR3, the DNA is TGTGCCAGCAGGGGACAGCTGAACACTGAAGCTTTCTTT.

The chain combines TRBV10-3 with TRBJ2-7, with TRBD1 matching 7 bases. CDR1 and CDR2 from the germline V gene are ENHRY and SYGVKD. This CDR3 region has 13 residues. Losses at the gene ends were 4 bases for V and 2 bases for J; bases not matched to a gene: 2. The CDR3 nucleotides read TGTGCCATCAGTGGGGGGACAGCCTACGAGCAGTACTTC. Its translation: CAISGGTAYEQYF.

There are a few counts of this clonotype. The V gene is TRBV4-1, the J gene TRBJ1-6; a possible D gene is TRBD1 (5 bases). This CDR3 spans 16 amino acids. CDR1 is MGHRA and CDR2 is YSYEKL in the germline V gene. V shed 0 bases and J shed 9 bases, with 15 bases lying between them. In nucleotides, the CDR3 is TGCGCCAGCAGCCAAGATGGGAAAGGACACAGTTCACCCCTCCACTTT. It is translated as CASSQDGKGHSSPLHF.

CDR3 sequence (DNA): TGTGCCAGTCGTTCAGTGTTTACTTCAGATACGCAGTATTTT. Protein: CASRSVFTSDTQYF. The genes are TRBV6-5 and TRBJ2-3; D not certain. The CDR3 spans 14 residues. Germline CDR1 MNHEY, CDR2 SVGAGI. V was clipped by 9 bases and J by 4 bases, with 17 bases between them.

The chain combines TRBV3-1 with TRBJ2-3; D possibly corresponds to TRBD1 (5 bases). Trimming removed 4 bases at V and 1 base at J, with 6 bases between. The germline gives CDR1 LGHDT, CDR2 YNNKEL (reference sequence). The CDR3 runs to 13 residues. Here the CDR3 reads CASSRGGTDTQYF. CDR3 DNA: TGTGCCAGCAGCCGGGGCGGCACAGATACGCAGTATTTT.